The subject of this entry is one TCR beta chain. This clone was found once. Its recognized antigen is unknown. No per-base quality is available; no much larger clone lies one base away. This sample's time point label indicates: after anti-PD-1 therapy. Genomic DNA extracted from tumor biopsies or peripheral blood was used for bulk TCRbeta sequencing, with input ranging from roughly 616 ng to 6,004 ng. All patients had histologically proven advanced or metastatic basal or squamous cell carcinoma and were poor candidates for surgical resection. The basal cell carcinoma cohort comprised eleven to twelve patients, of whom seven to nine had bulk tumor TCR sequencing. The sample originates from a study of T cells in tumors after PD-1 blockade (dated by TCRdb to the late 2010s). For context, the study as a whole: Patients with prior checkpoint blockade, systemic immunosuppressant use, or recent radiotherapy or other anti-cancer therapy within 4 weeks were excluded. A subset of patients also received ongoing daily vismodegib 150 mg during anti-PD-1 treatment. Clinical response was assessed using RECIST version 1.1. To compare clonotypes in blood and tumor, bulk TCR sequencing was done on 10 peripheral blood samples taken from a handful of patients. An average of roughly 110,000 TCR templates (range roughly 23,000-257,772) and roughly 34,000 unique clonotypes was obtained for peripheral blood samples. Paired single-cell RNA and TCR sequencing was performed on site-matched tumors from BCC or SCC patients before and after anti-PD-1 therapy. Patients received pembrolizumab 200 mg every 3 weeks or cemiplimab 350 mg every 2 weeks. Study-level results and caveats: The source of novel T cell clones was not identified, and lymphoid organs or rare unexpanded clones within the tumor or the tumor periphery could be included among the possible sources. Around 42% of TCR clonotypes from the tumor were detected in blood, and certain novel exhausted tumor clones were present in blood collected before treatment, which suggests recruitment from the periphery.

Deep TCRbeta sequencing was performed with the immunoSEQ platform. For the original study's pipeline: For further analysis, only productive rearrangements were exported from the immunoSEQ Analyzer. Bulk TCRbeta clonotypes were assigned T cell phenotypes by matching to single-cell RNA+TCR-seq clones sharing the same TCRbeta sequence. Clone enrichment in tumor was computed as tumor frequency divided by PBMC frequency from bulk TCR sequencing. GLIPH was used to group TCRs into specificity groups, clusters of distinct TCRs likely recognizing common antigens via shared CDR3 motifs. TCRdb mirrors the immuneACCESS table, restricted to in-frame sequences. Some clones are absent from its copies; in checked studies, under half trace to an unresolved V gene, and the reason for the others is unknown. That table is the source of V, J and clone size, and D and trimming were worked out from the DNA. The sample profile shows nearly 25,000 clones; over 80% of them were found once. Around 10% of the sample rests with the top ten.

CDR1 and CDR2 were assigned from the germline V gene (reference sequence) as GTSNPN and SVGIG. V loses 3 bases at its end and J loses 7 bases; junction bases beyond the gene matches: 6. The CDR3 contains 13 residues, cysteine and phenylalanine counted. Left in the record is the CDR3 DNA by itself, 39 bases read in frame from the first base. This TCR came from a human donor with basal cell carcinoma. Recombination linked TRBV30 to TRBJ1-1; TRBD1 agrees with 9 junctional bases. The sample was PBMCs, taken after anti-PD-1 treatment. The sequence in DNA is TGTGCCTGGAGCGCGGGACAGGGTGGTGAAGCTTTCTTT. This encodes CAWSAGQGGEAFF.